This record looks at one TCR beta chain sequence and its context. Amplification used 60 Vbeta primers and 13 Jbeta primers. The assay was immunoSEQ multiplex PCR, and TCRdb's table has in-frame clones only and misses some. This table holds 50,000 to 70,000 clones, about 80% found once. Nominally healthy donors provided the samples, though records likely missed some immune exposures. The data originate from a study of cytomegalovirus exposure and HLA in healthy donors. The sequenced material came from PBMCs. The source of this sequence is a woman in her forties in good health and CMV-seronegative.

CDR3 nucleotides: TGTGCCAGCACCCGGGGTATGGAGACCCAGTACTTC. Protein product: CASTRGMETQYF. This chain connects TRBV2 to TRBJ2-5; D is possibly TRBD2 (5 bases). Germline values: CDR1 SNHLY, CDR2 FYNNEI. The V end lost 7 bases, the J end lost 5 bases, and 11 bases lay between the germline ends. The CDR3 is made up of 12 amino acids.